This T cell receptor beta chain is from a study of blood T cells in healthy people across ages (dated by TCRdb to about 2015). Describing the broader study: In model experiments, template switching captured roughly one uniquely barcoded TCR beta cDNA molecule for every two T cells. Using deep sequencing normalized with unique cDNA molecular identifiers, the study measured how TCR beta repertoire diversity changes with age. Four age groups were formed from the donors: young (average approximately 15 years), middle-aged (less than 40), aged (62) and long-lived (about 80). To avoid experimental bias, donors of different ages were spread randomly across the sequencing lanes. For two donors (one aged 18 to 29 and one aged 80 or older), the study analyzed two additional independent replicas of 1 million unique cDNA reads from the same blood draw.

Donors were 39 systemically healthy Caucasian individuals from Russia aged roughly 6 to 95 years. Around 10 milliliters of peripheral blood were collected from each donor into EDTA-treated Vacutainer tubes. Ficoll-Paque density-gradient centrifugation was used to isolate PBMCs, with at least 6.5 million per sample. Total RNA was extracted from PBMCs with Trizol reagent, with at least 5 micrograms obtained per sample. For every donor, an aliquot of PBMCs went through flow cytometry to measure the percentages of naive CD45RAhigh/CD27high T cells. General study outcomes and caveats: Observed TCR beta diversity per million T cells fell roughly linearly with age, and a significant reduction was already apparent by age roughly 40. Conclusive comparison of naive and antigen-experienced compartments was prevented by the profiling of bulk unsorted PBMCs. Estimates of total diversity based on one million sequenced T cells were regarded as lower bounds and as underestimates. Because the CMV infection status of the donors was unknown, age-related changes in expanded clonotypes may potentially have been confounded. Observed TCR beta diversity correlated strongly with the percentage of naive T cells measured by flow cytometry. The long-lived group showed more naive CD4+ T cells, fewer expanded clones and increased TCR diversity than the aged group, suggesting age selection.

Library creation used 5' RACE. Sequencing relied on an Illumina HiSeq 2500. A second PCR of roughly 7 to 12 cycles was run with a J-beta primer mix and a sample-barcoded 5' primer. A unique molecular identifier was introduced onto each TCR beta cDNA molecule by a template-switch 5' adaptor carrying 12 random nucleotides. Each sample yielded at least 3 million CDR3-containing paired-end reads. First-strand cDNA synthesis was performed from all RNA using the Mint cDNA synthesis kit, with priming by a TRBC-specific oligonucleotide. Following uracil-DNA glycosylase treatment, a first 18-cycle PCR with universal primers M1SS and BC2_uni_R was performed on all cDNA. The authors processed their data as follows. Normalization of each sample was performed by random selection of 1 million high-quality reads, each carrying a distinct molecular identifier. Instead of being binned into consensus sequences, reads with shared molecular identifiers were discarded. CDR3 identification, clonotype clustering and error correction used MiTCR with a Q25 quality threshold and the strictest error-elimination algorithm. A nonparametric unseen species model with Euler transformation was used to estimate a lower bound on total TCR beta diversity. TCRdb ran its own pipeline on the public reads, namely fastp trimming at Q25 and MiXCR clone calling, and kept in-frame beta chains. Every distinct CDR3 protein forms one entry, paired with its most common genes and DNA. TCRdb, rather than the study authors, made the V and J calls. This sample comprises about 780,000 distinct CDR3 sequences, about 47% of them detected only once. The ten largest clonotypes hold around 18% of the sample.

Looking up the germline V gene (reference sequence) yields CDR1 SGHKS and CDR2 YYEKEE. The CDR3 numbers 15 residues from cysteine through phenylalanine. Only the CDR3 DNA stays, 45 bases, in frame from base 1. This clonotype was recorded only once. Its specific antigen is unknown. Per-nucleotide qualities are absent, and no much larger clonotype sits a single base away. One read amounts to weak evidence. The sequenced sample was blood. The sequence was obtained from a man aged 80 or over in good health. The chain was built from TRBV5-5 and TRBJ2-1, and TRBD1 matches 9 of the central bases. The tail of the sequence fits TRBJ2-7 better, so the J call may be wrong. The DNA sequence is given as TGTGCCAGCAGCTTGGCCGGGACAGGGATGTACGAGCAGTACTTC. This gives the protein CASSLAGTGMYEQYF.